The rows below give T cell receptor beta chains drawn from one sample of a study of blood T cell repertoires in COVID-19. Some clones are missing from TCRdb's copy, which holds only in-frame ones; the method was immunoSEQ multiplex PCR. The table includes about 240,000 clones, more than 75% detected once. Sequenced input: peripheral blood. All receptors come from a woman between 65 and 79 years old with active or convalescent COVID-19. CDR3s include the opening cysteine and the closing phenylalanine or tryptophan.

CDR3aa: CASSPREIGLHF
v_gene: TRBV12-3/TRBV12-4
j_gene: TRBJ1-6

CDR3aa: CASSASAYTEAFF
v_gene: TRBV2
j_gene: TRBJ1-1

CDR3aa: CASRNEPGETQYF
v_gene: TRBV19
j_gene: TRBJ2-5

CDR3aa: CASSDLNRGTEAFF
v_gene: TRBV9
j_gene: TRBJ1-1

CDR3aa: CASSPSGRGGMMQYF
v_gene: TRBV7-2
j_gene: TRBJ2-3

CDR3aa: CASSLGESSYNEQFF
v_gene: TRBV11-3
j_gene: TRBJ2-1

CDR3aa: CASSPLAGSTYEQYF
v_gene: TRBV19
j_gene: TRBJ2-7

CDR3aa: CASSLTGGSYNEQFF
v_gene: TRBV5-1
j_gene: TRBJ2-1

CDR3aa: CATRHLSDTGELFF
v_gene: TRBV19
j_gene: TRBJ2-2

CDR3aa: CASSSPGRKGAEAFF
v_gene: TRBV11-2
j_gene: TRBJ1-1

CDR3aa: CASSTGGANQETQYF
v_gene: TRBV6-5
j_gene: TRBJ2-5

CDR3aa: CASSSRVSGEQYF
v_gene: TRBV7-2
j_gene: TRBJ2-7

CDR3aa: CASSIGVAGDQPQHF
v_gene: TRBV19
j_gene: TRBJ1-5

CDR3aa: CASSFRGWAPQPQHF
v_gene: TRBV7-8
j_gene: TRBJ1-5

CDR3aa: CASGRGGQTFYGYTF
v_gene: TRBV5-6
j_gene: TRBJ1-2

CDR3aa: CASSLQGQGAYEQYF
v_gene: TRBV5-1
j_gene: TRBJ2-7

CDR3aa: CASSYESGRSTDTQYF
v_gene: TRBV6-5
j_gene: TRBJ2-3

CDR3aa: CASSVGVQSEAFF
v_gene: TRBV9
j_gene: TRBJ1-1

CDR3aa: CASSQTGSNYGYTF
v_gene: TRBV6-5
j_gene: TRBJ1-2

CDR3aa: CASSRAGTGSQRPYNEQFF
v_gene: TRBV4-2
j_gene: TRBJ2-1

CDR3aa: CASSQGGFYGYTF
v_gene: TRBV3-1/TRBV3-2
j_gene: TRBJ1-2

CDR3aa: CAILRDRGNTEAFF
v_gene: TRBV10-3
j_gene: TRBJ1-1

CDR3aa: CATSDSGTAITNNEQFF
v_gene: TRBV24-1
j_gene: TRBJ2-1

CDR3aa: CSVSHRDSTETQYF
v_gene: TRBV29-1
j_gene: TRBJ2-5

CDR3aa: CASRFGGTDPEAFF
v_gene: TRBV10-1
j_gene: TRBJ1-1

CDR3aa: CASSRGGQGEETQYF
v_gene: TRBV5-1
j_gene: TRBJ2-5

CDR3aa: CASSLVAGQINYGYTF
v_gene: TRBV4-3
j_gene: TRBJ1-2

CDR3aa: CASSQNSDRGRDEQYF
v_gene: TRBV6-2/TRBV6-3
j_gene: TRBJ2-7

CDR3aa: CSGTGGIVAFF
v_gene: TRBV20-1
j_gene: TRBJ1-1

CDR3aa: CASSLGRVGVMVTEAFF
v_gene: TRBV27
j_gene: TRBJ1-1

CDR3aa: CASSDLQGAPSTEQFF
v_gene: TRBV2
j_gene: TRBJ2-1

CDR3aa: CASSDGANGEKLFF
v_gene: TRBV10-1
j_gene: TRBJ1-4

CDR3aa: CASSPPGEGSSSPLHF
v_gene: TRBV18
j_gene: TRBJ1-6

CDR3aa: CASRPTGALEAFF
v_gene: TRBV2
j_gene: TRBJ1-1

CDR3aa: CASSSIGGPDYGYTF
v_gene: TRBV5-4
j_gene: TRBJ1-2

CDR3aa: CASSPTGVSTYGYTF
v_gene: TRBV27
j_gene: TRBJ1-2

CDR3aa: CASSLAGGSWAEAFF
v_gene: TRBV7-8
j_gene: TRBJ1-1

CDR3aa: CASRAGGSYNEQFF
v_gene: TRBV2
j_gene: TRBJ2-1

CDR3aa: CASGGDRSHEQYF
v_gene: TRBV7-2
j_gene: TRBJ2-7

CDR3aa: CASSLDRVGQPQHF
v_gene: TRBV5-5
j_gene: TRBJ1-5

CDR3aa: CASSQSSGGELFF
v_gene: TRBV4-3
j_gene: TRBJ2-2

CDR3aa: CASSPTSGKDQPQHF
v_gene: TRBV18
j_gene: TRBJ1-5

CDR3aa: CASSKGVRSPLHF
v_gene: TRBV6-2/TRBV6-3
j_gene: TRBJ1-6

CDR3aa: CASSRYFGQGDNGYTF
v_gene: TRBV5-1
j_gene: TRBJ1-2